Sequencing of this T cell receptor beta chain was carried out in a study of cytomegalovirus exposure and HLA in healthy donors. The study's findings and limits: Researchers catalogued some 160 TCR beta chains as cytomegalovirus-associated. Most sequenced TCRs were rare (though some public TCRs occurred in many donors). Cytomegalovirus status, reportedly, was diagnosed with high specificity and sensitivity by the classifier.

With respect to this clone: Its antigen is unknown.

Profiled with immunoSEQ multiplex PCR; TCRdb holds only in-frame clones, not every one. The table includes 78,000 or so clones, about 96% detected once. The donors were in the roughly 120-subject validation cohort, distinct from the roughly 720-subject first cohort. There are 17 residues in the CDR3. Germline V lookup: CDR1 SGHTA, CDR2 FQGNSA. The ends were cut back, 5 bases at V and 0 bases at J, with 17 bases in the middle. The chain recombines TRBV7-2 with TRBJ2-1; D remains unclear. The clonotype was recovered from a man between 18 and 35 years old in good health and CMV-seropositive. The specimen was PBMCs. CDR3 region: CASSPVNRHSSYNEQFF. The DNA of the CDR3 is TGTGCCAGCAGCCCAGTTAATAGACACAGCTCCTACAATGAGCAGTTCTTC.